Listed below are T cell receptor beta chains from one sample, sequenced in a study of T cells in Graves' hyperthyroidism and ophthalmopathy. MiXCR, run by TCRdb on the multiplex PCR reads, gives a single entry per CDR3 protein. This table has 300,000 or so distinct CDR3 sequences, around 20% appearing once. The sequenced sample was blood. Receptor source: a woman aged 50 to 60 with Graves' hyperthyroidism. The CDR3 runs from the conserved cysteine through the conserved F or W. A D gene is named only where the DNA matches it firmly. Part of the rows lack a size; the others show once, few, many or a class for expanded clones.

TRBV18,TRBD2,TRBJ2-3,many,TGTGCCAGCTCACCAAGGCGCGGGGGGGCCATTGTCGCAGATACGCAGTATTTT,CASSPRRGGAIVADTQYF
TRBV20-1,-,TRBJ2-7,many,TGCAGTGCCAGGGGTCCCGCGGGGGAGCAGTACTTC,CSARGPAGEQYF
TRBV6-2/TRBV6-3,-,TRBJ2-2,-,TGTGCCAGCAGTTCGTTAGCGAACGCGAACACCGGGGAGCTGTTTTTT,CASSSLANANTGELFF
TRBV7-2,-,TRBJ1-2,-,TGTGCCAGCAGCTTAGTAGAGTACGCTAACTATGGCTACACCTTC,CASSLVEYANYGYTF
TRBV2,-,TRBJ2-4,many,TGTGCCAGCAGGCAACAGGGAAGGGACGTCAAAAACATTCAGTACTTC,CASRQQGRDVKNIQYF
TRBV5-1,TRBD1,TRBJ1-2,few,TGCGCCAGCAGCTCCGGGACAGGGACCTATGGCTACACCTTC,CASSSGTGTYGYTF
TRBV19,TRBD1,TRBJ2-4,-,TGTGCCAGCCACCGACAGGGATTAGGGCGTCCAGACATTCAGTACTTC,CASHRQGLGRPDIQYF
TRBV20-1,-,TRBJ1-1,-,TGCAGTGCTAGGTCCGGGCGCACTGAAGCTTTCTTT,CSARSGRTEAFF
TRBV6-1,-,TRBJ1-2,-,TGTGCCAGCAGTATAGGGGCCGGCGGCTACACCTTC,CASSIGAGGYTF
TRBV29-1,-,TRBJ2-1,few,TGCAGCGCCAGGGCCCTGAGCTCCTACAATGAGCAGTTCTTC,CSARALSSYNEQFF
TRBV6-1,-,TRBJ2-7,few,TGTGCCACCCGGACTCACTCCTTGAGCGAGCAGTACTTC,CATRTHSLSEQYF
TRBV12-3/TRBV12-4,-,TRBJ1-5,-,TGTGCCAGCAGTCATGGACAAAGCAATCAGCCCCAGCATTTT,CASSHGQSNQPQHF
TRBV29-1,-,TRBJ1-2,-,TGCAGCGTTGGGCGCATTATCAGCATCTCTATGGGGGGCTACACCTTC,CSVGRIISISMGGYTF
TRBV29-1,-,TRBJ2-7,many,TGCAGCGTGGTCCGGGGGGCTTCCTACGAGCAGTACTTC,CSVVRGASYEQYF
TRBV5-1,TRBD1,TRBJ2-7,once,TGCGCCAGCAGCCCGGGGACAGGGAAGCAGTACTTC,CASSPGTGKQYF
TRBV6-1,-,TRBJ1-5,many,TGTGCCAGCAGTGGTACAGGGTATCAGCCCCAGCATTTT,CASSGTGYQPQHF
TRBV28,TRBD2,TRBJ2-2,many,TGTGCCAGCAGTTTGATGGCTAGCGGGTTTATGGCCGGGGAGCTGTTTTTT,CASSLMASGFMAGELFF
TRBV20-1,-,TRBJ2-2,-,TGCAGTGCTACACGGACTACTCCCGGGGAGCTGCTTTTT,CSATRTTPGELLF
TRBV20-1,TRBD2,TRBJ2-2,-,TGCAGTGCTAGAGGCGCGGGAGGTTACACCGGGGAGCTGTTTTTT,CSARGAGGYTGELFF
TRBV2,-,TRBJ1-2,many,TGTGCCAGCAGTGACGAAGGGCCCGGCTACACCTTC,CASSDEGPGYTF
TRBV30,TRBD1,TRBJ1-5,many,TGTGCCTGGGCTGGACAGGGAAATCAGCCCCAGCATTTT,CAWAGQGNQPQHF
TRBV20-1,-,TRBJ1-5,few,TGCAGTGCTAGCAGGGGAGCGAATCAGCCCCAGCATTTT,CSASRGANQPQHF
TRBV12-5,-,TRBJ2-2,many,TGTGCTAGTGGTTTTGCCCTATCCCTCGTCGGCACCGGGGAGCTGTTTTTT,CASGFALSLVGTGELFF
TRBV28,TRBD2,TRBJ2-1,once,TGTGCCAGCAGCCCTGAGATAGCGGGGTACAATGAGCAGTTCTTC,CASSPEIAGYNEQFF
TRBV28,-,TRBJ1-4,many,TGTGCCAGCAGTTTATGGAGTGCAACTAATGAAAAACTGTTTTTT,CASSLWSATNEKLFF
TRBV7-9,TRBD1,TRBJ1-4,-,TGTGCCAGCAGCCCAGGGGACAGCGCAGTTTCAACTAATGAAAAACTGTTTTTT,CASSPGDSAVSTNEKLFF
TRBV10-3,TRBD2,TRBJ2-7,few,TGTGCCACCACCGGGGCCGGGACTGGGACTAGCGGGAGCTACGAGCAGTACTTC,CATTGAGTGTSGSYEQYF
TRBV20-1,-,TRBJ1-1,many,TGCAGTGCTAGAGGGGCTACCGGGACGGAAAACACTGAAGCTTTCTTT,CSARGATGTENTEAFF
TRBV20-1,-,TRBJ1-5,-,TGCAGTGCTGCGGGCCCTAATCAGCCCCAGCATTTT,CSAAGPNQPQHF
TRBV12-3/TRBV12-4,-,TRBJ2-5,-,TGTGCCAGCAGTTCCGATGAGGGTCCCGGGCGATCTCAAGAGACCCAGTACTTC,CASSSDEGPGRSQETQYF
TRBV7-2,-,TRBJ2-7,few,TGTGCCAGCAGCCCACGGACTTATCCCTACGAGCAGTACTTC,CASSPRTYPYEQYF
TRBV9,-,TRBJ1-2,few,TGTGCCAGCAGCGTCCGGGACACACTAAAAAGGGGCTATGGCTACACCTTC,CASSVRDTLKRGYGYTF
TRBV7-3,-,TRBJ2-1,many,TGTGCCAGCAGCTTAACGGGGGGGCTTCGTGAGCAGTTCTTC,CASSLTGGLREQFF
TRBV11-1,TRBD2,TRBJ2-7,many,TGTGCCAGCAGCTTAGAGGTAGCGGGAGGCCACTCCTACGAGCAGTACTTC,CASSLEVAGGHSYEQYF
TRBV3-1,-,TRBJ1-5,many,TGTGCCAGCAGCCAAATGTCAGATCAGCCCCAGCATTTT,CASSQMSDQPQHF
TRBV28,TRBD2,TRBJ2-7,-,TGTGCCAGCAGCGGGAGGCCCCCCTACGAGCAGTACTTC,CASSGRPPYEQYF
TRBV4-1,-,TRBJ2-6,-,TGCGCCAGCAGCCCTCAGGTCACGGCTGGGGCCAACATCCTGACTTTC,CASSPQVTAGANILTF
TRBV20-1,-,TRBJ2-7,few,TGCAGTGCTAGAGAGACAGACTTGTACGAGCAGTACTTC,CSARETDLYEQYF
TRBV25-1,-,TRBJ1-2,few,TGTGCCAGCAGTGCAACCTCTCAGCAGGCCACCTTC,CASSATSQQATF
TRBV7-6,-,TRBJ1-1,many,TGTGCCAGCAGCCCAGAACCGATCATGAACACTGAAGCTTTCTTT,CASSPEPIMNTEAFF
TRBV11-1,-,TRBJ1-6,many,TGTGCCAGCAGCTTTACTGAAAATTCACCCCTCCACTTT,CASSFTENSPLHF
TRBV20-1,-,TRBJ1-5,-,TGCAGCGCTAGTTCGGCAGGGTCCTCCAATCAGCCCCAGCATTTT,CSASSAGSSNQPQHF
TRBV20-1,TRBD1,TRBJ2-3,many,TGCAGTGCTAGAGATTTACAGGGGGCGAGAGGAGATACGCAGTATTTT,CSARDLQGARGDTQYF
TRBV11-3,-,TRBJ2-3,-,TGTGCCAGCAGCTTCCTGGACACCCGGGGCACAGATACGCAGTATTTT,CASSFLDTRGTDTQYF
TRBV20-1,TRBD1,TRBJ1-1,many,TGCAGTGCTAGCGCCCTTCGACAGGGGCGGAACACTGAAGCTTTCTTT,CSASALRQGRNTEAFF
TRBV9,-,TRBJ2-7,few,TGTGCCAGCACCCCGATGGAGTCTAGCTCCTACGAGCAGTACTTC,CASTPMESSSYEQYF